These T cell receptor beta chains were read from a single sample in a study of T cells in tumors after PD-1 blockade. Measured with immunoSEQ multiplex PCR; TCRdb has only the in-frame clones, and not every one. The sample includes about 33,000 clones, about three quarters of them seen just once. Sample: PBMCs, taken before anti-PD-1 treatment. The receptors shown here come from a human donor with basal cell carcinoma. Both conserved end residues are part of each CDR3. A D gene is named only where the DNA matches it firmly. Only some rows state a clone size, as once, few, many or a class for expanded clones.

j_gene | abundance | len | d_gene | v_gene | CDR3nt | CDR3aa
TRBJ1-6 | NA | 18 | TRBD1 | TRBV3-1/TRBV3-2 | TGTGCCAGCAGCCAAGATGTGACAGGGGGCTCCTATAATTCACCCCTCCACTTT | CASSQDVTGGSYNSPLHF
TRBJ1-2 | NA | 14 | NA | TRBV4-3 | TGCGCCAGTGCTTGGTCGCCAGCGAACTATGGCTACACCTTC | CASAWSPANYGYTF
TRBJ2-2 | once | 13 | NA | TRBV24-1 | TGTGCCACCAGTACAGGGAACACCGGGGAGCTGTTTTTT | CATSTGNTGELFF
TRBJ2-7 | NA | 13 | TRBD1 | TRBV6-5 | TGTGCCAGCAGAACAGGGGGCTCGGGAGAGCAGTACTTC | CASRTGGSGEQYF
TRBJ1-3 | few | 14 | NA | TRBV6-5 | TGTGCCAGCAGTCCTATGAGCTCTGGAAACACCATATATTTT | CASSPMSSGNTIYF
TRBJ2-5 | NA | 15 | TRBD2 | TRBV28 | TGTGCCAGCAGCCCAGGTTTCGCGGGGGAAGAGACCCAGTACTTC | CASSPGFAGEETQYF
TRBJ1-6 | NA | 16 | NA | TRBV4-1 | TGCGCCAGCAGCCAGGACCGAGTGCGGAATAATTCACCCCTCCACTTT | CASSQDRVRNNSPLHF
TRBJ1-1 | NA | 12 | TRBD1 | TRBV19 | TGTGCCAGCGACAGGGGGAACACTGAAGCTTTCTTT | CASDRGNTEAFF
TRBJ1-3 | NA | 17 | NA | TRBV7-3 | TGTGCCAGCAGCTTATTTGGGGGACCGGGGTCTGGAAACACCATATATTTT | CASSLFGGPGSGNTIYF
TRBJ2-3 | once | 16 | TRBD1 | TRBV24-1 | TGTGCCACCAGTGAAGCGACAGGGGGTATTACAGATACGCAGTATTTT | CATSEATGGITDTQYF
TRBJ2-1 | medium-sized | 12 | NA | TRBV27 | TGTGCCAGCAGTTTACCAAACAATGAGCAGTTCTTC | CASSLPNNEQFF
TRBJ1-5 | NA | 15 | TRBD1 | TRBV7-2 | TGTGCCAGCAGCCCGGACAGGGACGACTATCAGCCCCAGCATTTT | CASSPDRDDYQPQHF
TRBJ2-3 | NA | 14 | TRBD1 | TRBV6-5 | TGTGCCAGTATCCTGACAGGGACCACAGATACGCAGTATTTT | CASILTGTTDTQYF
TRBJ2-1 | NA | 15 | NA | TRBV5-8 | TGTGCCAGCAGCTTCGGGGTAGCGGCCTACAATGAGCAGTTCTTC | CASSFGVAAYNEQFF
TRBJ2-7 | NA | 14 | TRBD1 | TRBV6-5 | TGTGCCAGCGGGGCGCGGACAGGGCACAACGAGCAGTACTTC | CASGARTGHNEQYF
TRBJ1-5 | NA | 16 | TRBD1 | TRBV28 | TGTGCCAGCAGTTCGGCCCTTGACAGGGGCAATCAGCCCCAGCATTTT | CASSSALDRGNQPQHF
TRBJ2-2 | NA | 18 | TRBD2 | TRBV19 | TGTGCCAGTAGTATAGATCCTCGGGTAGCGGGAGGCACCGGGGAGCTGTTTTTT | CASSIDPRVAGGTGELFF
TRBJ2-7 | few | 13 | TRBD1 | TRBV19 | TGTGCCAGCGGACCAGGGGGCCGGTCAACGCAGTACTTC | CASGPGGRSTQYF
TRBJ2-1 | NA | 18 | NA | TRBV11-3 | TGTGCCAGCAGCTTAGAGGGCATTTGGGGGGACACCTACAATGAGCAGTTCTTC | CASSLEGIWGDTYNEQFF
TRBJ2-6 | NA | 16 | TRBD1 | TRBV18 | TGTGCCAGCTCACCTACAGGGGAGTCTGGGGCCAACGTCCTGACTTTC | CASSPTGESGANVLTF
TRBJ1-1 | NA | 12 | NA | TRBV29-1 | TGCAGCGTACAAAAATCAGGGGAGAGAGCTTTCTTT | CSVQKSGERAFF
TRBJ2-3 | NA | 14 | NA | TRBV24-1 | TGTGCCACCAGTGATTTGCCAAAGGCAGATACGCAGTATTTT | CATSDLPKADTQYF
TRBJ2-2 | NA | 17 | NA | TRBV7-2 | TGTGCCAGCAGCTTATCCGCCCCCGGGGGGCTTGCGGGGGAGCTGTTTTTT | CASSLSAPGGLAGELFF
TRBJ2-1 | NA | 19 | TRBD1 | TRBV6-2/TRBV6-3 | TGTGCCAGCAGTTACTCCCTCGGGACAGGGGGCCGACTTTACAATGAGCAGTTCTTC | CASSYSLGTGGRLYNEQFF
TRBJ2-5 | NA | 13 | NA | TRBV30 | TGTGCCCGGAGTCCAGGGGAGCCAGAGACCCAGTACTTC | CARSPGEPETQYF
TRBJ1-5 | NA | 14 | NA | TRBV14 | TGTGCCCGCAGCCGGGGGGGGGAAAGTCAGCCCCAGCATTTT | CARSRGGESQPQHF
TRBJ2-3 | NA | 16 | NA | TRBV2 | TGTGCCAGCAGTGCACTCTGGGCTGGGGGCACAGATACGCAGTATTTT | CASSALWAGGTDTQYF
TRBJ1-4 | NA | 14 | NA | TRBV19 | TGTGCCAGTAGGTCGGACGGTTCTAATGAAAAACTGTTTTTT | CASRSDGSNEKLFF